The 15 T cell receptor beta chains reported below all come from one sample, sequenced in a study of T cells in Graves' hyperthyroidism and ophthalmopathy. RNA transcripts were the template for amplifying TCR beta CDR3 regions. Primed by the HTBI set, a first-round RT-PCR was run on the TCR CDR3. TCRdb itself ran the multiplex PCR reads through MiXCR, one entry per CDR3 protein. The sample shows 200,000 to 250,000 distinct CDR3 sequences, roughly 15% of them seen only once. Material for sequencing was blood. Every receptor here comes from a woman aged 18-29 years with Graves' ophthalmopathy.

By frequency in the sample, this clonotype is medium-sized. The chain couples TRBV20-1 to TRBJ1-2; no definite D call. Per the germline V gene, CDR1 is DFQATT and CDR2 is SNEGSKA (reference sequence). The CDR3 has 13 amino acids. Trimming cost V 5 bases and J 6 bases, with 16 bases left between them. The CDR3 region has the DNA TGCAGTGCTCCTAGGCAGGCTGGGGATGGCTACACCTTC. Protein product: CSAPRQAGDGYTF.

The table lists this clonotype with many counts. The CDR3 region is CASRAGTDTQYF. Written as DNA, the CDR3 is TGTGCCAGCAGGGCGGGCACAGATACGCAGTATTTT. The genes are TRBV28 and TRBJ2-3; the D is unclear. The CDR3 consists of 12 residues. In germline, CDR1 is MDHEN, CDR2 SYDVKM. Trimming stripped 6 bases from V and 1 base from J, with 5 bases between.

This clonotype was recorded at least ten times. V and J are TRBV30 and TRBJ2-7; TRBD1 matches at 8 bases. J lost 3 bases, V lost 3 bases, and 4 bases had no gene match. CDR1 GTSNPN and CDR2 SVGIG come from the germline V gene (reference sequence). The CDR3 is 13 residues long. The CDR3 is CAWSRGQVYEQYF. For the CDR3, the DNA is TGTGCCTGGAGCCGGGGACAGGTCTACGAGCAGTACTTC.

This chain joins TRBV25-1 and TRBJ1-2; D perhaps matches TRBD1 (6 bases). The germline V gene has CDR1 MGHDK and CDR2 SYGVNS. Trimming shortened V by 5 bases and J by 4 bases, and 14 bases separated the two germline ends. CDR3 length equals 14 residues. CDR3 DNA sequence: TGTGCCAGCAGTCCCCCGGGGGCGCCCTATGGCTACACCTTC. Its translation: CASSPPGAPYGYTF.

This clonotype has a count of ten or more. The CDR3 here is CASRTTPYEQYF. CDR3 bases: TGTGCCAGCAGGACGACTCCCTACGAGCAGTACTTC. This rearrangement joins TRBV2 to TRBJ2-7; D gene uncertain. The CDR3 is 12 amino acids. V lost 6 bases and J 2 bases, leaving 8 bases between the germline ends. Germline V gene lookup returns CDR1 SNHLY and CDR2 FYNNEI.

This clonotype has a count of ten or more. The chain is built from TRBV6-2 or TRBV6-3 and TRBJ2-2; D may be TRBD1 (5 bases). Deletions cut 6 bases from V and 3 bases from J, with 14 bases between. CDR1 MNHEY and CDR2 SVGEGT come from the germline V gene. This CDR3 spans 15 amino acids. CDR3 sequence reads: CASRRQTLYTGELFF. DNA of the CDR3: TGTGCCAGCAGGAGACAGACACTGTACACCGGGGAGCTGTTTTTT.

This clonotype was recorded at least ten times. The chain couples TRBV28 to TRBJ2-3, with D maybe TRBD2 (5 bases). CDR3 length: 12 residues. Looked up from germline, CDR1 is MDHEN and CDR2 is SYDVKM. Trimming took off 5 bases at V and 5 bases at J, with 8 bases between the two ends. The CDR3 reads CASSTTRDTQYF. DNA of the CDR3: TGTGCCAGCAGTACAACTAGAGATACGCAGTATTTT.

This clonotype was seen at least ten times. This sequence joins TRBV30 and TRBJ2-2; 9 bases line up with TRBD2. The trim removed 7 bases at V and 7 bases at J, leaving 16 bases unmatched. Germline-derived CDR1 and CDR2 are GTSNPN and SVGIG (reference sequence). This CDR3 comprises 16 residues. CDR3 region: CAYNPSRGGALGELFF. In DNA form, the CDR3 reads TGTGCCTACAACCCCAGCCGCGGGGGGGCCCTCGGGGAGCTGTTTTTT.

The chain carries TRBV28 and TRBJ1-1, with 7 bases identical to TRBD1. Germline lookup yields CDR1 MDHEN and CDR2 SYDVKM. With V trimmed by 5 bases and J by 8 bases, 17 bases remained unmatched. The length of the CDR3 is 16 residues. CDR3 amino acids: CASSGPPTGKVEEAFF. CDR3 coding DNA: TGTGCCAGCAGTGGCCCCCCGACAGGGAAAGTGGAAGAAGCTTTCTTT.

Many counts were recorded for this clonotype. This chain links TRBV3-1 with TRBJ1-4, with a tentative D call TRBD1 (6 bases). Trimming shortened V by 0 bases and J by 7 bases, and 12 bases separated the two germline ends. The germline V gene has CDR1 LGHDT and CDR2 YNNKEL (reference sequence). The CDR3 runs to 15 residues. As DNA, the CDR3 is TGTGCCAGCAGCCAAGATACAGGGTTGAGTGAAAAACTGTTTTTT. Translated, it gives CASSQDTGLSEKLFF.

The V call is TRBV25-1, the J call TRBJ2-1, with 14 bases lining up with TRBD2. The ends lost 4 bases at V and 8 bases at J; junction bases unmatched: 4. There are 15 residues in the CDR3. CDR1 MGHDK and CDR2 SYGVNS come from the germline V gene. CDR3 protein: CASSGMGLAGDEQFF. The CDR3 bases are TGTGCCAGCAGTGGGATGGGACTAGCGGGAGATGAGCAGTTCTTC.

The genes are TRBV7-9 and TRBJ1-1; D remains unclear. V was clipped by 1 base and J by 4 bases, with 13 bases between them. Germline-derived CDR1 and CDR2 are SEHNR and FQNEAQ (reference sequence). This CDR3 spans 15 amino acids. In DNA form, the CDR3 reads TGTGCCAGCAGCTTAGTAAAGGGTCCGGGCACTGAAGCTTTCTTT. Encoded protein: CASSLVKGPGTEAFF.

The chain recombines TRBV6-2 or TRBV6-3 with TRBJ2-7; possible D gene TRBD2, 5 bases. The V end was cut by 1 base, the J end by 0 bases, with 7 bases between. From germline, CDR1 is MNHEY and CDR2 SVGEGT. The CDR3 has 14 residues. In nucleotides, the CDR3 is TGTGCCAGCAGTTACTTCCGGGGCTCCTACGAGCAGTACTTC. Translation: CASSYFRGSYEQYF.

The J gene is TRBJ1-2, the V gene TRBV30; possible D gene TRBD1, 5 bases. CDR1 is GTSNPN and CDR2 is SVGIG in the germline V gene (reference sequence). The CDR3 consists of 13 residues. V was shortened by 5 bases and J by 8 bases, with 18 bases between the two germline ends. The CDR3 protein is CAWDPGRAGGYTF. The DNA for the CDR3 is TGTGCCTGGGATCCGGGCAGGGCCGGCGGCTACACCTTC.

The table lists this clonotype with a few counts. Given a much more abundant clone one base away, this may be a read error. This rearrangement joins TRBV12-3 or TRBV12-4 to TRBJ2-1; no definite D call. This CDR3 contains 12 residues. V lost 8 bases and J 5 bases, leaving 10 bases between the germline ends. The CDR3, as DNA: TGTGCCAGCGGCAACGTGGACAATGAGCAGTTCTTC. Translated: CASGNVDNEQFF.